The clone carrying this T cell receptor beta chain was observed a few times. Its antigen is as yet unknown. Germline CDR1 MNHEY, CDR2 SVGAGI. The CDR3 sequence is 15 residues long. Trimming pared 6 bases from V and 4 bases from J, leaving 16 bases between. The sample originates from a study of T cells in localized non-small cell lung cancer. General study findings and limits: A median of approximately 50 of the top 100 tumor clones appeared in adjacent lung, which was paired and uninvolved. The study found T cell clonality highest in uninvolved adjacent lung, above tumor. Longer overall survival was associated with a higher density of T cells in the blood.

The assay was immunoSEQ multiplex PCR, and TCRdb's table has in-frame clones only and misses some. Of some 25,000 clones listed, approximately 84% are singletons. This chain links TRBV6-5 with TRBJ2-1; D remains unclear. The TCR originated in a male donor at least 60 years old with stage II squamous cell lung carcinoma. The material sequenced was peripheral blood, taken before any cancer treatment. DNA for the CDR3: TGTGCCAGCAGCCCTCTTGTGGGTCGGTACAATGAGCAGTTCTTC. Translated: CASSPLVGRYNEQFF.